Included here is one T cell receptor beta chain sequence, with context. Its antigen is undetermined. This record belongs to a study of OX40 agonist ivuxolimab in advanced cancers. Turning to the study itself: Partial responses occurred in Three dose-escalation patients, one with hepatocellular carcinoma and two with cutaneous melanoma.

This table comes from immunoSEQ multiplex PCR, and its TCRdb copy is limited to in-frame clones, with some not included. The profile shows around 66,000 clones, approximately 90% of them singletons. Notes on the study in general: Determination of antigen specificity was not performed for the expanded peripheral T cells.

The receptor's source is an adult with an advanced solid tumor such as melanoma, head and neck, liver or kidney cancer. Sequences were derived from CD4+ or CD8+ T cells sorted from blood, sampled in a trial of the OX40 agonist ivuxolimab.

The CDR3 DNA is TGTGCCAGCAGTATAAAGACGGGGGGCTACGAGCAGTACTTC. Protein: CASSIKTGGYEQYF. The chain links TRBV27 to TRBJ2-7, with 7 bases that match TRBD2. Germline CDR1 reads MNHEY; CDR2 reads SMNVEV (reference sequence). The CDR3 is made up of 14 amino acids. V shed 5 bases, J shed 3 bases, and the junction held 7 bases outside the gene matches.